A single sample is the source of the 24 T cell receptor beta chains below, sequenced in a study of metastatic and nonmetastatic thyroid tumors. With MiXCR, TCRdb reprocessed the PCR reads. There are around 37,000 clones in the sample; less than 25% occur only once, and around 15% lies in the top ten. Each patient came to thyroid surgery without any prior treatment (of any kind). Material: blood. The receptors come from a female donor with papillary thyroid cancer or a benign thyroid nodule (not recorded which). Some clones in this sample may be carry-over from other donors' samples.

This clone was found many times. This chain joins TRBV4-2 and TRBJ2-7; 10 bases are a match to TRBD1. Looked up from germline, CDR1 is LGHNA and CDR2 is YNFKEQ. The ends lost 5 bases at V and 3 bases at J; junction bases unmatched: 7. The CDR3 spans 15 residues. The CDR3 nucleotides are TGTGCCAGCAGCAACGGACAGGGGGAAAGCTACGAGCAGTACTTC. Amino acids: CASSNGQGESYEQYF.

In this sample, this clone is medium-sized (0.01 to 0.1%). V usage is TRBV6-1 and J usage is TRBJ2-3; 9 nucleotides agree with TRBD1. The CDR3 sequence is 15 residues long. Germline V gene sequence: CDR1 MNHNS, CDR2 SASEGT. Trimming at V came to 5 bases and at J to 3 bases, leaving 6 bases not matched to a gene. This CDR3 reads CASSRAGQGTDTQYF. The DNA of the CDR3 is TGTGCCAGCAGTCGCGCCGGACAGGGGACAGATACGCAGTATTTT.

As regards this clone: This could be a read error, since a much larger clone is one nucleotide away. The chain recombines TRBV7-2 with TRBJ2-1, with 7 bases lining up with TRBD2. The CDR3 consists of 16 residues. V lost 6 bases and J lost 2; bases outside the gene matches: 10. The germline CDR1 and CDR2 sequences are SGHTA and FQGNSA. CDR3 in amino acids: CASSPYSGGTYNEQFF. DNA for the CDR3: TGTGCCAGCAGTCCTTACTCGGGGGGTACCTACAATGAGCAGTTCTTC. Looking up the rest from reference TRBV7-2 and TRBJ2-1 gives the full variable domain: GAGVSQSPSNKVTEKGKDVELRCDPISGHTALYWYRQSLGQGLEFLIYFQGNSAPDKSGLPSDRFSAERTGGSVSTLTIQRTQQEDSAVYLCASSPYSGGTYNEQFFGPGTRLTVL.

This sequence joins TRBV6-9 and TRBJ2-2; D might be TRBD1 (7 bases). This CDR3 is 15 amino acids long. Germline lookup yields CDR1 MNHGY and CDR2 SVAAGI. With 4 bases removed from V and 9 bases from J, the gap between germline ends came to 18 bases. In DNA form, the CDR3 reads TGTGCCAGCAGTTTTCTTCCAGGGGGGAACAGGGAGCTGTTTTTT. This translates into CASSFLPGGNRELFF.

This clone showed up many times. The rearrangement uses TRBV30 and TRBJ2-3; D remains unclear. V shed 0 bases and J shed 7 bases, with 8 bases lying between them. Germline V gene lookup returns CDR1 GTSNPN and CDR2 SVGIG (reference sequence). This CDR3 comprises 12 residues. The CDR3 bases are TGTGCCTGGAGTGTACCCGCAAATACGCAGTATTTT. It codes for CAWSVPANTQYF.

The chain employs TRBV4-2 and TRBJ2-1; D unclear. CDR3 length: 13 residues. CDR1 and CDR2 (germline): LGHNA, YNFKEQ. V lost 1 base, J lost 5 bases, and 6 bases lay in between. CDR3 DNA: TGTGCCAGCAGCCAAGTAGCCGACAATGAGCAGTTCTTC. Translating it yields CASSQVADNEQFF.

The CDR3 DNA reads as TGCGCCAGCAGCGATGGGGGGAACTCTGGAAACACCATATATTTT. Amino acids: CASSDGGNSGNTIYF. The V and J genes are TRBV5-1 and TRBJ1-3, with D perhaps matching TRBD1 (5 bases). V dropped 4 bases and J dropped 0 bases, with 11 bases sitting between them. Germline values: CDR1 SGHRS, CDR2 YFSETQ. The CDR3 has 15 amino acids.

As to this clone: One end of the junction is discordant with germline, which a read error may explain. The chain joins TRBV28 to TRBJ1-2; D remains ambiguous. CDR3 length: 12 amino acids. Germline-derived CDR1 and CDR2 are MDHEN and SYDVKM. The CDR3: CASSLGLYVYTF. The CDR3 coding sequence is TGTGCCAGCAGCCTGGGTCTATATGTCTACACCTTC.

This clone appeared a few times. It is likely a read error, because the conserved phenylalanine at the end of the CDR3 is missing. The CDR3: CASSLKGRTEAFS. The CDR3 DNA sequence: TGTGCCAGCAGTTTAAAGGGTCGGACTGAAGCTTTCTCT. The chain employs TRBV12-3 or TRBV12-4 and TRBJ1-1; D is unresolved. The CDR3 has 13 amino acids. With 2 bases removed from V and 5 bases from J, the gap between germline ends came to 9 bases.

This clone was seen many times. A much larger clone lies one base from this, so it may be a read error. The chain carries TRBV6-4 and TRBJ2-3; TRBD2 matches at 9 bases. The junction had 12 bases not matched to a gene; V was cut back by 7 bases and J by 1 base. Germline CDR1 is MRHNA and CDR2 is SNTAGT. CDR3 length: 17 amino acids. The CDR3 bases are TGTGCCAGCATCCCCGAGGTCGCGGGAGGGGGCACAGATACGCAGTATTTT. As protein: CASIPEVAGGGTDTQYF.

This clone was seen ten or more times. The chain uses TRBV12-3 or TRBV12-4 and TRBJ2-3, with TRBD2 matching 9 bases. This CDR3 contains 17 residues. V lost 2 bases, J lost 3 bases, and 9 bases stayed unmatched. The CDR3, as DNA: TGTGCCAGCAGTTTATCGGCGGGAGGGCATCGGACAGATACGCAGTATTTT. Residues: CASSLSAGGHRTDTQYF.

This clone was seen at least ten times. V and J are TRBV5-1 and TRBJ1-6; D unclear. This CDR3 spans 15 amino acids. Germline V gene sequence: CDR1 SGHRS, CDR2 YFSETQ. V was clipped by 4 bases and J by 10 bases, with 18 bases between them. This CDR3 reads CASSLPGRRESPLHF. CDR3 nucleotides: TGCGCCAGCAGCCTACCAGGACGGCGGGAATCACCCCTCCACTTT.

In this sample, this clone turned up many times. This sequence joins TRBV29-1 and TRBJ1-2, with D uncertain. In germline, CDR1 is SQVTM, CDR2 ANQGSEA. V lost 6 bases to trimming and J lost 0 bases, with 5 bases between them. The CDR3 length is 11 residues. The DNA of the CDR3 is TGCAGCGTCCAGCCTAACTATGGCTACACCTTC. This sequence encodes CSVQPNYGYTF.

The sample holds many counts of this clone. This sequence joins TRBV20-1 and TRBJ2-7, with 8 bases aligning to TRBD2. Germline V gene lookup returns CDR1 DFQATT and CDR2 SNEGSKA (reference sequence). This CDR3 contains 17 residues. J lost 0 bases, V lost 1 base, and 11 bases had no gene match. The chain's CDR3 is CSARGTSGISSSYEQYF. The CDR3 DNA reads as TGCAGTGCTAGAGGAACTAGCGGTATATCTAGCTCCTACGAGCAGTACTTC.

This clone was counted ten times or more. The chain uses TRBV9 and TRBJ2-7, with D unclear. Germline CDR1 is SGDLS and CDR2 is YYNGEE. This CDR3 has 14 residues. V lost 0 bases and J lost 0, with 7 bases in between. CDR3 bases: TGTGCCAGCAGCGTAGACGGCGGCTCCTACGAGCAGTACTTC. Protein product: CASSVDGGSYEQYF. Full variable domain (remainder filled in from reference TRBV9 and TRBJ2-7): DSGVTQTPKHLITATGQRVTLRCSPRSGDLSVYWYQQSLDQGLQFLIQYYNGEERAKGNILERFSAQQFPDLHSELNLSSLELGDSALYFCASSVDGGSYEQYFGPGTRLTVT.

This clone was picked up many times. The rearrangement links TRBV12-3 or TRBV12-4 to TRBJ2-1; tentatively, D is TRBD1 (8 bases). With 4 bases removed from V and 10 bases from J, the gap between germline ends came to 14 bases. The CDR3 sequence is 13 residues long. For the CDR3, the DNA is TGTGCCAGCAGTTGGACAGGGAGGGGAGAGCAGTTCTTC. Protein sequence: CASSWTGRGEQFF.

This clone was seen only a few times. The V and J genes are TRBV12-3 or TRBV12-4 and TRBJ2-5; D may correspond to TRBD1 or TRBD2 (5 bases each). The CDR3 length is 14 residues. The V end was cut by 4 bases, the J end by 8 bases, with 17 bases between. The CDR3 DNA is TGTGCCAGCAGTTCTTGTGCCCGAGGGGATACCCAGTACTTC. Residues: CASSSCARGDTQYF.

V and J are TRBV2 and TRBJ1-4; D is ambiguous. This CDR3 region has 13 residues. Germline assignment: CDR1 SNHLY and CDR2 FYNNEI. Deletions cut 3 bases from V and 5 bases from J, with 7 bases between. The CDR3 nucleotides are TGTGCCAGCAGTGATTCCCCGAATGAAAAACTGTTTTTT. The encoded protein is CASSDSPNEKLFF.

This clone was counted ten times or more. The rearrangement uses TRBV29-1 and TRBJ1-2; 9 bases line up with TRBD1. Trimming cost V 0 bases and J 4 bases; bases outside gene matches: 3. Germline-derived CDR1 and CDR2 are SQVTM and ANQGSEA. The CDR3 contains 14 residues. CDR3: CSVEDTGGFYGYTF. The CDR3 nucleotides read TGCAGCGTTGAAGATACAGGGGGCTTCTATGGCTACACCTTC.

As concerns this clone: One junction end does not reproduce the germline sequence, and a read error may be involved. The gene calls are TRBV5-5 and TRBJ1-5, with D unresolved. There are 15 residues in the CDR3. Germline CDR1 SGHKS, CDR2 YYEKEE (reference sequence). The CDR3 bases are TGTTCCAGCAGCTTGGATCACGTAGAAAATCAGCCCCAGCATTTT. Translation gives CSSSLDHVENQPQHF.

Many counts were recorded for this clone. The V and J genes are TRBV12-5 and TRBJ1-6, with 7 bases identical to TRBD1. This CDR3 is built from 14 residues. Trimming removed 2 bases from V and 6 bases from J; junction bases left unmatched: 1. Germline assignment: CDR1 LGHNT and CDR2 FRNRAP. CDR3 sequence reads: CASGLNRGNSPLHF. In DNA, the CDR3 is TGTGCTAGTGGTTTGAACAGGGGTAATTCACCCCTCCACTTT.

The CDR3 coding sequence is TGTGCCAGCCTTAAGGGAGTCTATAATTCACCCCTCCACTTT. The encoded protein is CASLKGVYNSPLHF. The genes are TRBV2 and TRBJ1-6; unclear D gene. V was shortened by 8 bases and J by 3 bases, with 11 bases between the two germline ends. Germline V gene sequence: CDR1 SNHLY, CDR2 FYNNEI. CDR3 size: 14 residues.

The sample holds many counts of this clone. The chain employs TRBV30 and TRBJ2-7; 7 nucleotides line up with TRBD1. The trim removed 4 bases at V and 2 bases at J, leaving 8 bases unmatched. The germline CDR1 and CDR2 sequences are GTSNPN and SVGIG (reference sequence). There are 14 residues in the CDR3. The CDR3 loop is CAWKNRDSTYEQYF. In DNA form, the CDR3 reads TGTGCCTGGAAGAATCGGGACAGCACCTACGAGCAGTACTTC.

This clone appeared many times. The CDR3 DNA sequence: TGCAGTGCTAGAGATCTAGCCTCGGGGTACAATGAGCAGTTCTTC. It is translated as CSARDLASGYNEQFF. This sequence joins TRBV20-1 and TRBJ2-1; perhaps TRBD2 as D (5 bases). The V gene lost 0 bases and the J gene lost 4 bases, with 13 bases spanning the gap. This CDR3 is built from 15 residues. Germline CDR1 DFQATT, CDR2 SNEGSKA (reference sequence).